This TCR beta chain was obtained from a study of blood T cell repertoires in COVID-19. At the level of the study: From the United States, Italy and Spain came samples of acute and convalescent COVID-19. Sources were T cells, B-cell-depleted T cells, or PBMCs; the material itself was cDNA or gDNA.

This CDR3 spans 16 amino acids. Germline-derived CDR1 and CDR2 are LGHNA and YSLEER. V was pared by 3 bases and J by 0 bases, with 11 bases between. Per the authors' pipeline: Amplification with reference gene primers provided the estimates of nucleated cell counts. Sequencing was performed with immunoSEQ multiplex PCR; in TCRdb, only in-frame clones are kept and a portion is missing. The V and J calls and clone size were taken over from that table, and D and trimming were inferred from the DNA. This table holds 45,000 to 60,000 clones, 90% found once. The chain joins TRBV4-3 to TRBJ2-2; D is uncertain. This receptor was taken from a man in his fifties with acute or convalescent COVID-19. The source material was peripheral blood. DNA for the CDR3: TGCGCCAGCAGCCATCTAGGCGCGGCGAACACCGGGGAGCTGTTTTTT. This codes for CASSHLGAANTGELFF.